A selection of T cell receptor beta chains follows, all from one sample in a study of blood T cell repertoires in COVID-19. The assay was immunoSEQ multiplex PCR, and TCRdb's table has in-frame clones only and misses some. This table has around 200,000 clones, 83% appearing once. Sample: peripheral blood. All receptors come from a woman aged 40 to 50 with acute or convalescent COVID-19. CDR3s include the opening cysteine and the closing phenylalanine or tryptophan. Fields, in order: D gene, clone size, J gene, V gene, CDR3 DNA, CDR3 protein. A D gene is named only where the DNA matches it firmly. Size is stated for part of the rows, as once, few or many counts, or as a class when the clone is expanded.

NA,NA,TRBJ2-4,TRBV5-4,TGTGCCAGCAGCTCTCTGCAGGACGGAGGAAACATTCAGTACTTC,CASSSLQDGGNIQYF
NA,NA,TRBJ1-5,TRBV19,TGTGCCAGTACCCCGCCCGGAGTTGGCAATCAGCCCCAGCATTTT,CASTPPGVGNQPQHF
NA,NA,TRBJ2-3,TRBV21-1,TGTGCCAGCAGCAAACAGCGTGTGGCGGGGGGGCTGTCAGATACGCAGTATTTT,CASSKQRVAGGLSDTQYF
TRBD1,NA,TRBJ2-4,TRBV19,TGTGCCAGTACGGACAGGGGCAGGTACCGCATTCAGTACTTC,CASTDRGRYRIQYF
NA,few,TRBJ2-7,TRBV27,TGTGCCAGCATGGCAGGGGCCTCCTACGAGCAGTACTTC,CASMAGASYEQYF
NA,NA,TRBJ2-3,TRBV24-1,TGTGCCACCAGTGACCTGGGAGGCGGGGTGGGCACAGATACGCAGTATTTT,CATSDLGGGVGTDTQYF
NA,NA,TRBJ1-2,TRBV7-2,TGTGCCAGCAGCTCATCGAGGTATGGCTACACCTTC,CASSSSRYGYTF
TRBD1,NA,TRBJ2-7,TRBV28,TGTGCCAGCAGTGGGACAGAACCCTACGAGCAGTACTTC,CASSGTEPYEQYF
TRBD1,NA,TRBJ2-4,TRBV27,TGTGCCAGCAGCCCGGGACAGGGGGCTATAGCCAAAAACATTCAGTACTTC,CASSPGQGAIAKNIQYF
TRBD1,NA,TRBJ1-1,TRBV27,TGTGCCAGCCGAGAAAACAGGGGGCTATTCACTGAAGCTTTCTTT,CASRENRGLFTEAFF
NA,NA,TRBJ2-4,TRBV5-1,TGCGCCAGCAGCTTGGATCCAGGGTTAAACATTCAGTACTTC,CASSLDPGLNIQYF
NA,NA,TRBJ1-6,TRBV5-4,TGTGCCAGCAGCTTGGTTCAGGCCAATTCACCCCTCCACTTT,CASSLVQANSPLHF
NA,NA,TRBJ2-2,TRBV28,TGTGCCAGCAGTACACCAGGGGACACCGGGGAGCTGTTTTTT,CASSTPGDTGELFF
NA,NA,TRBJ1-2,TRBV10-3,TGTGCCATCAGGGCCCAGGACTATGGCTACACCTTC,CAIRAQDYGYTF
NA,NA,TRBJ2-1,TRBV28,TGTGCCAGCAGTTGGCTCACTATTACCAATGAGCAGTTCTTC,CASSWLTITNEQFF
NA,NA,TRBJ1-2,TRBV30,TGTGCCTGGAGTGGAGGGAACTATGGCTACACCTTC,CAWSGGNYGYTF
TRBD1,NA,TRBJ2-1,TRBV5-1,TGCGCCAGCAGCTTGGAACAGGGGTACCCGTACAATGAGCAGTTCTTC,CASSLEQGYPYNEQFF
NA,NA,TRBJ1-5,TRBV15,TGTGCCACCAGCAGAGAGGGGGGTTTGCTGGGTTATCAGCCCCAGCATTTT,CATSREGGLLGYQPQHF
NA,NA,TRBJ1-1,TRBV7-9,TGTGCCAGCAGCTTAGAACCGGGAGGTGAAGCTTTCTTT,CASSLEPGGEAFF
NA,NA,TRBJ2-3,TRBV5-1,TGCGCCAGCAGCTTCGGCACAGATACGCAGTATTTT,CASSFGTDTQYF
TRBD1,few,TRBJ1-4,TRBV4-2,TGTGCCAGCAGCCAAGTAGCACAGGGGAATGAAAAACTGTTTTTT,CASSQVAQGNEKLFF
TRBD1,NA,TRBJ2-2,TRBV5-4,TGTGCCAGCAGCTTCGAGACAGGGGTCCGGGGCGGGGAGCTGTTTTTT,CASSFETGVRGGELFF
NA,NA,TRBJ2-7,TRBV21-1,TGTGCCAGCAGCAAAGGGGGCAAATACGAGCAGTACTTC,CASSKGGKYEQYF
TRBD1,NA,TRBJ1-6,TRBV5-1,TGCGCCAGCAGCTTGGAAGGGACAGGGGGTTCACCCCTCCACTTT,CASSLEGTGGSPLHF
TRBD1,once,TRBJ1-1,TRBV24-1,TGTGCCACCAGGGGAGGGGGACAGGGTACTGAAGCTTTCTTT,CATRGGGQGTEAFF
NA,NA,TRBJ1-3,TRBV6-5,TGTGCCAGCAGTTACTCCAATCAGGGCTCTGGAAACACCATATATTTT,CASSYSNQGSGNTIYF
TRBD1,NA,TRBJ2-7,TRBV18,TGTGCCAGCTCCCCGCGGACAGGGATCCTCTACGAGCAGTACTTC,CASSPRTGILYEQYF
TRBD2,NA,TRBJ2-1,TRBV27,TGTGCCAGCAGTGAACTAGCGGGACCCCTTCCGTCCTACAATGAGCAGTTCTTC,CASSELAGPLPSYNEQFF
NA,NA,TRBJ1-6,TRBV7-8,TGTGCCAGCAGCTCGTCGCGAGCGGGGGCCGGGAATTCACCCCTCCACTTT,CASSSSRAGAGNSPLHF
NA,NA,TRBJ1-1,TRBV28,TGTGCCAGCAGTTCCCCCGGGGGATACACTGAAGCTTTCTTT,CASSSPGGYTEAFF
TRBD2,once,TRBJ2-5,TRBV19,TGTGCCAGTAGTATTGGGGGGGATATAGGAGAGACCCAGTACTTC,CASSIGGDIGETQYF
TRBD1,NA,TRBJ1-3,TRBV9,TGTGCCAGCAGCCCCTGGGGGACAGGGCTTTCGTCTGGAAACACCATATATTTT,CASSPWGTGLSSGNTIYF
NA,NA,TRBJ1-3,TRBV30,TGTGCCTGGAGCCAGACAGGCTCTGGAAACACCATATATTTT,CAWSQTGSGNTIYF
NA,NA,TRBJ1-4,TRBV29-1,TGCAGCGTTGTACAGGCGAATGAAAAACTGTTTTTT,CSVVQANEKLFF
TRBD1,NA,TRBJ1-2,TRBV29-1,TGCAGCGTCGGGACAGGAGGTTATGGCTACACCTTC,CSVGTGGYGYTF
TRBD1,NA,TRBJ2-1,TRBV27,TGTGCCAGCAGTTTGGGACAGAATCTCAATGAGCAGTTCTTC,CASSLGQNLNEQFF
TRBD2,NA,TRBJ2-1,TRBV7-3,TGTGCCAGCAGCTTAGGGACTAGCTTGACCTACAATGAGCAGTTCTTC,CASSLGTSLTYNEQFF
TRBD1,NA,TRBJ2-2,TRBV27,TGTGCCAGCAGGAACCCCGGGACAGGGGCCTCCGGGGAGCTGTTTTTT,CASRNPGTGASGELFF
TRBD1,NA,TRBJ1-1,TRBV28,TGTGCCGTGACAGGGAATAGTGGAGCTTTCTTT,CAVTGNSGAFF
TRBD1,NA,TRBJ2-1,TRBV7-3,TGTGCCAGCAGCTTAAGGACAGGGGGCTTCGGTTACCCCAATAGCTCCTACAATGAGCAGTTCTTC,CASSLRTGGFGYPNSSYNEQFF
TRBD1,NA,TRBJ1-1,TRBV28,TGTGCCAGCAGTTACGGACAGGGTCACGGTGAAGCTTTCTTT,CASSYGQGHGEAFF
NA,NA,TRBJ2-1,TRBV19,TGTGCCAGTAGTATTTCCGGGAGACCTGACAATGAGCAGTTCTTC,CASSISGRPDNEQFF
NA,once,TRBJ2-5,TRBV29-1,TGCAGCGTTGTTCGAGGAGCACAAGAGACCCAGTACTTC,CSVVRGAQETQYF
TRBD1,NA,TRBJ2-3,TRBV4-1,TGCGCCAGCAGCTCCAGGGGGCGCGGGCAGTATTTT,CASSSRGRGQYF
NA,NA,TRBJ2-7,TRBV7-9,TGTGCCAGCAGCTTAGTACCCCTACGCAGGGAAGGGTCCTACGAGCAGTACTTC,CASSLVPLRREGSYEQYF
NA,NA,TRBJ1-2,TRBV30,TGTGCCTGGGGGGACATGCCTAAACATGGCTACACCTTC,CAWGDMPKHGYTF
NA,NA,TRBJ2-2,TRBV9,TGTGCCAGCAGCATACAGACCACCGGGGAGCTGTTTTTT,CASSIQTTGELFF
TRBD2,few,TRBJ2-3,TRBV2,TGTGCCAGCGCCCTTTACGGACTAGCGGGGCTACACACAGATACGCAGTATTTT,CASALYGLAGLHTDTQYF
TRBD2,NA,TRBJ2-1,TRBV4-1,TGCGCCAGCAGCATAGGCGGGGGGGCACGTTACAATGAGCAGTTCTTC,CASSIGGGARYNEQFF
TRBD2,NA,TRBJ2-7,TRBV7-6,TGTGCCAGCAGTTATGGACTAGCTCCCACCTACGAGCAGTACTTC,CASSYGLAPTYEQYF
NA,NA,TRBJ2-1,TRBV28,TGTGCCAGCACCCCGACGTGGGCAGGTCATAATGAGCAGTTCTTC,CASTPTWAGHNEQFF
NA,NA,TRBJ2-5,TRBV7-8,TGTGCCAGCAGCTTAGATCGCGGTGAGACCCAGTACTTC,CASSLDRGETQYF
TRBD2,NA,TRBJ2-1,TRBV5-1,TGCGCCAGCACGACTAGCGGGAGTATGATGTCCTACAATGAGCAGTTCTTC,CASTTSGSMMSYNEQFF
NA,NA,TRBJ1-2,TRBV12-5,TGTGCTAATGTGACAGAAGAACACTACACCTTC,CANVTEEHYTF
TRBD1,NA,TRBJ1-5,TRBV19,TGTGCCAGTAGCAGGGGGCAAAACAATCAGCCCCAGCATTTT,CASSRGQNNQPQHF